This T cell receptor beta chain was recovered during a study of blood T cell repertoires in COVID-19. Study overall: The origin of the acute and convalescent COVID-19 samples was the United States, Italy and Spain. T cells, B-cell-depleted T cells, or PBMCs supplied cDNA or gDNA.

The CDR3 contains 11 residues. V lost 8 bases and J lost 2, with 7 bases in between. Germline V CDR1 and CDR2: MDHEN, SYDVKM. As originally analysed: Amplified reference gene primers provided the basis for estimating nucleated cell counts. Clones were sequenced by immunoSEQ multiplex PCR, and TCRdb holds only the in-frame ones, with some missing. That table gives V, J and clone size, and the DNA gave D and trimming. The sample consists of about 130,000 clones, around 74% of them appearing once. The sequenced sample consisted of peripheral blood. The chain has TRBV28 and TRBJ2-7; D remains unclear. This clonotype was obtained from a man in his fifties or sixties with acute or convalescent COVID-19. In DNA, the CDR3 is TGTGCCAGCCGGGTGGCCTACGAGCAGTACTTC. Translation gives CASRVAYEQYF.